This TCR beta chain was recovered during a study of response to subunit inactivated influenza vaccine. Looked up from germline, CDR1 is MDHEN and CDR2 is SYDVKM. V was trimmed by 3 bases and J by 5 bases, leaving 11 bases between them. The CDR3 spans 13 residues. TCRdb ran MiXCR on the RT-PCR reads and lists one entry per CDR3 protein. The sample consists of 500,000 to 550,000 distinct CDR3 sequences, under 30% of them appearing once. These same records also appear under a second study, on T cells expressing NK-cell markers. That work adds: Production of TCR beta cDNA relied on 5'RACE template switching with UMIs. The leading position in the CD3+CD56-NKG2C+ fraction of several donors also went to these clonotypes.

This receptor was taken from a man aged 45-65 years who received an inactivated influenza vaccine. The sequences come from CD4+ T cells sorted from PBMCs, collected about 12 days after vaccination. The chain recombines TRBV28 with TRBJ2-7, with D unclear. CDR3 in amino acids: CASSFSVVDEQYF. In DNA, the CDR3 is TGTGCCAGCAGTTTTTCGGTCGTGGACGAGCAGTACTTC.